This is a list of T cell receptor beta chains from one sample in a study of CD8 T cells in ankylosing spondylitis. TCRdb redid the calling of the 5' RACE reads with MiXCR, one entry per CDR3 protein. The sample lists 200,000 to 250,000 distinct CDR3 sequences, around 6.6% occurring once. The source material was blood, either unsorted or a sorted T cell fraction (not recorded which). These TCRs come from a male donor with ankylosing spondylitis. CDR3s include the opening cysteine and the closing phenylalanine or tryptophan. D genes are given only for firm matches. Some rows mark clone size as missing; the rest say once, few, many or name a class of expanded clone.

size | J | V | D | DNA | CDR3
many | TRBJ1-1 | TRBV4-2 | - | TGTGCCAGCAGCCAAGTGGGCGCGAACACTGAAGCTTTCTTT | CASSQVGANTEAFF
many | TRBJ2-7 | TRBV5-1 | - | TGCGCCAGCACGGGGGCGGGCTACGAGCAGTACTTC | CASTGAGYEQYF
few | TRBJ2-1 | TRBV29-1 | TRBD2 | TGCAGCGTTGAAATTGGCGGGGGGCCGGTGGGTGAGCAGTTCTTC | CSVEIGGGPVGEQFF
few | TRBJ1-3 | TRBV6-1 | - | TGTGCCAGCAACCCCGGGGGGATTTCTGGAAACACCATATATTTT | CASNPGGISGNTIYF
many | TRBJ2-2 | TRBV4-2 | TRBD2 | TGTGCCAGCAGCCAAAAGGCTAGCGGGATGCGGGGAGCCGGGGAGCTGTTTTTT | CASSQKASGMRGAGELFF
many | TRBJ2-3 | TRBV29-1 | TRBD1 | TGCAGCGTTGAACTATTTAGCCTATGGGACAGTACAGAAGATACGCAGTATTTT | CSVELFSLWDSTEDTQYF
many | TRBJ1-2 | TRBV12-3/TRBV12-4 | - | TGTGCCAGCAGTCTGAGGCCCTTGCGAAGCGGCTATGGCTACACCTTC | CASSLRPLRSGYGYTF
- | TRBJ2-1 | TRBV27 | - | TGTGCCAGCCTACCTTGGGCGACCAGCAATGAGCAGTTCTTC | CASLPWATSNEQFF
many | TRBJ1-4 | TRBV7-9 | - | TGTGCCAGCACGACGGGGGCCGGGGAAAAACTGTTTTTT | CASTTGAGEKLFF
many | TRBJ2-1 | TRBV29-1 | - | TGCAGCGCGAAGCTCCCGGGGCTGTCCTACAATGAGCAGTTCTTC | CSAKLPGLSYNEQFF
- | TRBJ1-2 | TRBV7-8 | - | TGTGCCAGCAGCTTACAGGCAACTAACTATGGCTACACCTTC | CASSLQATNYGYTF
- | TRBJ2-3 | TRBV20-1 | TRBD2 | TGCAGTGCTAGTCCCAGCGGGGGTAACACAGATACGCAGTATTTT | CSASPSGGNTDTQYF
many | TRBJ2-1 | TRBV7-9 | - | TGTGCCAGCAGCGATACTAGACATGAGCAGTTCTTC | CASSDTRHEQFF
many | TRBJ2-7 | TRBV12-3/TRBV12-4 | TRBD2 | TGTGCCAGCAGTCCGGGACTAGCGAGGTACGAGCAGTACTTC | CASSPGLARYEQYF
few | TRBJ1-6 | TRBV27 | - | TGTGCCAGCAGTCCCCAAGGGCCCAGGAGGGATAATTCACCCCTCCACTTT | CASSPQGPRRDNSPLHF
- | TRBJ2-3 | TRBV4-3 | TRBD2 | TGCGCCAGCAGCCAAGATCGCCTAGCGGGGGCCACAGATACGCAGTATTTT | CASSQDRLAGATDTQYF
many | TRBJ2-3 | TRBV5-6 | - | TGTGCCAGCAGCTTGCCGGCTCTGGTGGCGCGAACAGATACGCAGTATTTT | CASSLPALVARTDTQYF